The TCR beta chain under discussion was sequenced for a study of T cells in Graves' hyperthyroidism and ophthalmopathy. Regarding the study as a whole: Ophthalmopathy cases were set apart from stable hyperthyroidism by a 13 V-J model.

The TCR beta CDR3 regions underwent amplification using RNA transcripts as the source. An initial round of RT-PCR targeting the TCR CDR3 relied on the HTBI primer set. TCRdb recomputed calls from the multiplex PCR reads with MiXCR, one row per CDR3 protein. There are about 180,000 distinct CDR3 sequences in the sample; 17% occur only once, and roughly 32% lies in the top ten. This clonotype was seen many times. What it recognizes is unknown. Lactation, pregnancy, other autoimmune disease or uncontrolled infection led to exclusion of patients. A 10 ml volume of fresh peripheral blood provided the PBMCs. CDR1 is LNHDA, CDR2 SQIVND, per germline (reference sequence). The CDR3 spans 12 residues. V was shortened by 3 bases and J by 5 bases, with 7 bases between the two germline ends.

The chain carries TRBV19 and TRBJ1-1; D remains ambiguous. The specimen sequenced was blood. This receptor was obtained from a woman between 45 and 60 years old with Graves' hyperthyroidism. CDR3 residues: CASSMPGTEAFF. As DNA, the CDR3 is TGTGCCAGTAGTATGCCGGGTACTGAAGCTTTCTTT.